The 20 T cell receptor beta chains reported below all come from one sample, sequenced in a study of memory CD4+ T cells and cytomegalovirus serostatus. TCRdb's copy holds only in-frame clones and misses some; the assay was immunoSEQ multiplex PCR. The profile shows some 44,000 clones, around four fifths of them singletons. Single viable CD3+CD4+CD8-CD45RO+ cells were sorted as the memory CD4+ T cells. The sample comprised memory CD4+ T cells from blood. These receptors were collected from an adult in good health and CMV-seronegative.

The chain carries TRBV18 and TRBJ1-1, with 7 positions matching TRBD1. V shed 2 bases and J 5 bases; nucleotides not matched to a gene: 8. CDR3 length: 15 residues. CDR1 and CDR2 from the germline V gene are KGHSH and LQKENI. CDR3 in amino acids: CASSPGTVIVTEAFF. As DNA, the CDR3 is TGTGCCAGCTCACCAGGGACAGTTATAGTAACTGAAGCTTTCTTT. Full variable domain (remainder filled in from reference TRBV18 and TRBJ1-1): NAGVMQNPRHLVRRRGQEARLRCSPMKGHSHVYWYRQLPEEGLKFMVYLQKENIIDESGMPKERFSAEFPKEGPSILRIQQVVRGDSAAYFCASSPGTVIVTEAFFGQGTRLTVV.

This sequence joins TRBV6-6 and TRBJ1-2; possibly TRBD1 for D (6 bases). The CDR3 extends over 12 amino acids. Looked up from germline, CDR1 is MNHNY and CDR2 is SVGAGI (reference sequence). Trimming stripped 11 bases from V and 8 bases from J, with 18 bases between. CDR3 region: CAGMGGGLGYTF. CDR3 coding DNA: TGTGCCGGGATGGGTGGGGGCTTAGGCTACACCTTC.

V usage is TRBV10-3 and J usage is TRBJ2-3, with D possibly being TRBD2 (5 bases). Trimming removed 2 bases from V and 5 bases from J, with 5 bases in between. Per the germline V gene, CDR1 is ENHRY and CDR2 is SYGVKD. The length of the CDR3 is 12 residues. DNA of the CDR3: TGTGCCATCAGTGAGCGGGGAGATACGCAGTATTTT. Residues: CAISERGDTQYF.

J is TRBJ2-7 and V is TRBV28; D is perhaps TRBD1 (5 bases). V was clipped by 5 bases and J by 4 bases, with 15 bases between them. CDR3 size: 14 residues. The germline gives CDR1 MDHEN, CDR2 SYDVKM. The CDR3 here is CASSQTALGYEQYF. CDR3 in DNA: TGTGCCAGCAGTCAGACAGCCTTAGGGTACGAGCAGTACTTC.

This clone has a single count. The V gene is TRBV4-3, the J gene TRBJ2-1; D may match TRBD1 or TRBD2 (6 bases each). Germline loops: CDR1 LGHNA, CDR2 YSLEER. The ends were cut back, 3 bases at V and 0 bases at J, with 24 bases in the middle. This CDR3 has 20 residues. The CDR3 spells CASSHGLMGGGPPSYNEQFF. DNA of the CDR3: TGCGCCAGCAGCCACGGGTTAATGGGGGGCGGGCCCCCCTCCTACAATGAGCAGTTCTTC.

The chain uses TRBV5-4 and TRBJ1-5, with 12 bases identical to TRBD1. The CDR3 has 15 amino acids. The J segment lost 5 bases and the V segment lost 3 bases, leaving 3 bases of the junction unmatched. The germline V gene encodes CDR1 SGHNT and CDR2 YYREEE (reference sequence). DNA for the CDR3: TGTGCCAGCAGCTCGGGACAGGGGGCCGATCAGCCCCAGCATTTT. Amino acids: CASSSGQGADQPQHF.

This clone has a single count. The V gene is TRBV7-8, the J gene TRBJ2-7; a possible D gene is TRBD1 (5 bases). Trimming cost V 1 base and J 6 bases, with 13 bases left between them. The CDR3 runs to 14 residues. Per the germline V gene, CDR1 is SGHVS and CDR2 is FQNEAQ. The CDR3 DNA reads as TGTGCCAGCAGCTTAGACAGGTGGATCTCCGAGCAGTACTTC. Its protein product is CASSLDRWISEQYF. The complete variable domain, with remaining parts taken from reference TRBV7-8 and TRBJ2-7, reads GAGVSQSPRYKVAKRGQDVALRCDPISGHVSLFWYQQALGQGPEFLTYFQNEAQLDKSGLPSDRFFAERPEGSVSTLKIQRTQQEDSAVYLCASSLDRWISEQYFGPGTRLTVT.

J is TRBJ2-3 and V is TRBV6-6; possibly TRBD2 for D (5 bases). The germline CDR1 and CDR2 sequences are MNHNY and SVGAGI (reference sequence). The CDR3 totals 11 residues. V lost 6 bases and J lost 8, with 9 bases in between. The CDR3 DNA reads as TGTGCCAGCAGCGTGGCGGGTACGCAGTATTTT. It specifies CASSVAGTQYF.

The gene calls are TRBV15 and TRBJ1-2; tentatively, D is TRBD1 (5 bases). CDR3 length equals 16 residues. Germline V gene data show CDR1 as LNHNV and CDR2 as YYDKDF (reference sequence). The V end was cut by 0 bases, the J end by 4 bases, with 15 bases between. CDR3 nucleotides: TGTGCCACCAGCAGAGATGGGACGGGAAGTTTCTATGGCTACACCTTC. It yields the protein CATSRDGTGSFYGYTF.

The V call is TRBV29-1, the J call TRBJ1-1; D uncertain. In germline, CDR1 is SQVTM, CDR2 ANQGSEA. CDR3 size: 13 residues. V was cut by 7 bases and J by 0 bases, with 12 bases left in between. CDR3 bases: TGCAGCGCAGTCAGGCGGCTGAACACTGAAGCTTTCTTT. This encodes CSAVRRLNTEAFF.

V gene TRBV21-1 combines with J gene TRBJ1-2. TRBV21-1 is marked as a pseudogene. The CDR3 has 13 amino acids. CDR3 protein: CASSSRGEGGYTF. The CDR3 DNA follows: TGTGCCAGCAGCTCGAGGGGAGAGGGTGGCTACACCTTC.

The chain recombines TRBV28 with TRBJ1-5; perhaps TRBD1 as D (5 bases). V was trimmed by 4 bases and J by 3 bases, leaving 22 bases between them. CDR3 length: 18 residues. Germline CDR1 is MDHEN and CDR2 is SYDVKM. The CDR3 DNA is TGTGCCAGCAGTTCCCATCTAGACAGCCATACGGTCAATCAGCCCCAGCATTTT. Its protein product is CASSSHLDSHTVNQPQHF.

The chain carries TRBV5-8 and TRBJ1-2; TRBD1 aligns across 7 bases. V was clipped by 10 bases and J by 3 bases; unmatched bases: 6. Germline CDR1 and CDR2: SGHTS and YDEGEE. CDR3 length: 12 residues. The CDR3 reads CAGNRGDYGYTF. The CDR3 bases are TGTGCCGGGAACAGGGGAGACTATGGCTACACCTTC. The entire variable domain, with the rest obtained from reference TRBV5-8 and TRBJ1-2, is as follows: EAGVTQSPTHLIKTRGQQATLRCSPISGHTSVYWYQQALGLGLQFLLWYDEGEERNRGNFPPRFSGRQFPNYSSELNVNALELEDSALYLCAGNRGDYGYTFGSGTRLTVV.

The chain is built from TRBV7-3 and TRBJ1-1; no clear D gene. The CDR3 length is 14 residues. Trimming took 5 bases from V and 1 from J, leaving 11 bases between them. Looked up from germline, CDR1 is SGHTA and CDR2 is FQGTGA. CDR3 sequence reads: CASSPTDGNTEAFF. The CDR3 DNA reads TGTGCCAGCAGCCCGACGGACGGGAACACTGAAGCTTTCTTT.

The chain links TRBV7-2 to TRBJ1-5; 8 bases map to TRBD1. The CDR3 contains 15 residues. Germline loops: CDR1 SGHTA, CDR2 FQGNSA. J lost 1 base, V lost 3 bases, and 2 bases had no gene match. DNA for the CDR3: TGTGCCAGCAGCTTTGACAGGGGCAGCAATCAGCCCCAGCATTTT. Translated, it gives CASSFDRGSNQPQHF.

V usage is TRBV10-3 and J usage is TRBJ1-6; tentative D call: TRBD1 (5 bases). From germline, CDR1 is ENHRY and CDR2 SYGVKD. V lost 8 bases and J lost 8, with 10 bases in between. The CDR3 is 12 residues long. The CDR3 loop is CAISPGDSPLHF. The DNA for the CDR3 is TGTGCCATCTCCCCGGGGGATTCACCCCTCCACTTT.

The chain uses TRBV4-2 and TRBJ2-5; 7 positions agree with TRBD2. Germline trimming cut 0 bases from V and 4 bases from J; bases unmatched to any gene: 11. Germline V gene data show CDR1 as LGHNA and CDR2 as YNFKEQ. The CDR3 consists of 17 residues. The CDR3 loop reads CASSQERSISGAETQYF. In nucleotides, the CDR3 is TGTGCCAGCAGCCAAGAAAGGTCTATAAGCGGGGCAGAGACCCAGTACTTC.

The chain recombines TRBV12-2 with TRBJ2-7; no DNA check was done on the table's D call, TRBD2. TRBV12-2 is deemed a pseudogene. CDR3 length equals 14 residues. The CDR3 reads CARGPAGRPYEQYF. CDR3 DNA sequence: TGTGCAAGGGGCCCCGCCGGGAGACCTTACGAGCAGTACTTC.

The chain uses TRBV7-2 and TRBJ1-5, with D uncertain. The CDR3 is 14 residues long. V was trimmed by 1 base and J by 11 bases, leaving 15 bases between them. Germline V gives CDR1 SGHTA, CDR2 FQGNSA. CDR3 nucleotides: TGTGCCAGCAGCTTAGGAGGATTGGTGAGGGCCCAGCATTTT. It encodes CASSLGGLVRAQHF.

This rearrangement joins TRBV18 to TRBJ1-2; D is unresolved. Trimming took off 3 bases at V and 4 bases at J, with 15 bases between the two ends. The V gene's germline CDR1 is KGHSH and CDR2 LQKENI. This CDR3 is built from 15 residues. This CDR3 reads CASSPGKTSAYGYTF. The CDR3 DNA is TGTGCCAGCTCACCGGGCAAGACCTCTGCCTATGGCTACACCTTC.